This T cell receptor (beta chain) was retrieved from a study of TIL therapy for anti-PD-1-resistant metastatic lung cancer. At the level of the study: Most patients had lung adenocarcinoma.

Time point here: pre-treatment sample, taken before nivolumab and TIL therapy. Enrollment ran from October 2017 to early 2020. This was the immunoSEQ v3 assay. Each library reached 1.9 million or so read pairs, or roughly 4.5-6 million at deep level. This table comes from immunoSEQ multiplex PCR, and its TCRdb copy is limited to in-frame clones, with some not included. The sample carries about 36,000 clones, around 79% recorded once. Germline CDR1 is LNHDA and CDR2 is SQIVND (reference sequence). This CDR3 is 14 amino acids long. Trimming removed 7 bases from V and 6 bases from J, with 18 bases in between.

The sequence came from a person aged 25 to 79 with non-small cell lung cancer. The chain recombines TRBV19 with TRBJ1-2, with D perhaps TRBD1 (5 bases). The specimen comprised blood, sampled at baseline. CDR3 nucleotides: TGTGCCAGTACCTCCGGCCCGGGGGACGATGGCTACACCTTC. It encodes CASTSGPGDDGYTF.